A single sample gave rise to the 14 T cell receptor beta chains below, sequenced in a study of T cells in Graves' hyperthyroidism and ophthalmopathy. Researchers took RNA transcripts and amplified the TCR beta CDR3 regions from them. During a first-round RT-PCR of the TCR CDR3, the HTBI primer set was used. TCRdb called the multiplex PCR reads again in MiXCR, with one record for every CDR3 protein. The repertoire holds about 710,000 distinct CDR3 sequences, with roughly 15% as singletons. Material: blood. All receptors come from a man between 18 and 29 years old with Graves' hyperthyroidism.

This chain joins TRBV7-3 and TRBJ2-2; D unclear. CDR3 length: 15 amino acids. V dropped 5 bases and J dropped 4 bases, with 14 bases sitting between them. CDR1 and CDR2 from the germline V gene are SGHTA and FQGTGA. The CDR3 loop is CASSLGPYSTGELFF. In DNA form, the CDR3 reads TGTGCCAGCAGCCTAGGTCCCTACAGCACCGGGGAGCTGTTTTTT.

This clonotype has at least ten counts. CDR3 coding DNA: TGTGCCAGCAGAGAACTCAGGGGTTCCCGACGAGAGCAGTACTTC. Protein: CASRELRGSRREQYF. J is TRBJ2-7 and V is TRBV28, with D maybe TRBD1 (6 bases). Germline V gene lookup returns CDR1 MDHEN and CDR2 SYDVKM. The CDR3 has 15 amino acids. Trimming took 6 bases from V and 7 from J, leaving 22 bases between them.

This clonotype occurred many times. The chain uses TRBV12-3 or TRBV12-4 and TRBJ2-7; maybe TRBD2 (6 bases). The CDR3 covers 14 residues. V was pared by 6 bases and J by 2 bases, with 14 bases between. Here the CDR3 DNA reads TGTGCCAGCAGGGGCGGGACCGGGCCCTACGAGCAGTACTTC. This encodes CASRGGTGPYEQYF.

The chain uses TRBV29-1 and TRBJ2-1, with D hard to call. Germline loops: CDR1 SQVTM, CDR2 ANQGSEA. CDR3 length: 14 residues. Trimming left V 2 bases short and J 2 bases short, with 10 bases between. CDR3 coding DNA: TGCAGCGTTGAACAGTACCTAACCTACAATGAGCAGTTCTTC. It codes for CSVEQYLTYNEQFF.

This clonotype occurred a few times. The rearrangement links TRBV28 to TRBJ1-5, with 12 bases lining up with TRBD1. Germline loops: CDR1 MDHEN, CDR2 SYDVKM. Trimming cost V 8 bases and J 5 bases; bases outside gene matches: 13. This CDR3 has 17 amino acids. The CDR3 region is CASVPGQGALIYQPQHF. The CDR3 DNA is TGTGCCAGCGTCCCGGGACAGGGGGCTTTGATTTATCAGCCCCAGCATTTT.

The gene calls are TRBV20-1 and TRBJ1-2, with 7 positions matching TRBD1. The V gene end was trimmed by 0 bases and the J gene end by 3 bases; junction bases not matched to a gene: 7. CDR1 is DFQATT and CDR2 is SNEGSKA in the germline V gene (reference sequence). The CDR3 sequence is 15 residues long. As DNA, the CDR3 is TGCAGTGCTAGAGAGCTGGGACAGAAAGACTATGGCTACACCTTC. It is translated as CSARELGQKDYGYTF.

This clonotype occurred many times. J is TRBJ2-7 and V is TRBV3-1, with 11 bases identical to TRBD2. The junction had 0 bases not matched to a gene; V was cut back by 1 base and J by 1 base. The CDR3 sequence is 15 residues long. In germline, CDR1 is LGHDT, CDR2 YNNKEL (reference sequence). CDR3 residues: CASSQGLAGSYEQYF. Here the CDR3 DNA reads TGTGCCAGCAGCCAAGGACTAGCGGGGTCCTACGAGCAGTACTTC.

This clonotype was observed a handful of times. This chain links TRBV5-4 with TRBJ2-3; D is possibly TRBD1 (5 bases). CDR3 length: 15 amino acids. The germline gives CDR1 SGHNT, CDR2 YYREEE (reference sequence). V dropped 0 bases and J dropped 3 bases, with 11 bases sitting between them. The CDR3 region has the DNA TGTGCCAGCAGCTTGGATCCAAAGGGGACAGATACGCAGTATTTT. As protein: CASSLDPKGTDTQYF.

Turning to this clonotype: It may be a read error: a sequence one base away is much more abundant. DNA of the CDR3: TGTGCCAGCAGAAACGCAGGGGGCGCGAGTCCCTACGAGCAGTTCTTC. This codes for CASRNAGGASPYEQFF. The V and J genes are TRBV7-9 and TRBJ2-7, with 8 bases identical to TRBD1. The J call may be incorrect, as the DNA end agrees better with TRBJ2-1. This CDR3 comprises 16 residues. Germline CDR1 and CDR2: SEHNR and FQNEAQ (reference sequence).

The V call is TRBV19, the J call TRBJ2-1; no firm D call. This CDR3 is 11 amino acids long. The V and J ends lost 1 base and 6 bases respectively, with 1 base between them. The germline V gene has CDR1 LNHDA and CDR2 SQIVND (reference sequence). The CDR3 loop is CASSIVNEQFF. The CDR3 DNA is TGTGCCAGTAGTATAGTCAATGAGCAGTTCTTC.

This clonotype has at least ten counts. V gene TRBV11-2 combines with J gene TRBJ2-3; no clear D gene. V dropped 1 base and J dropped 3 bases, with 11 bases sitting between them. Germline V lookup: CDR1 SGHAT, CDR2 FQNNGV. The CDR3 consists of 15 residues. DNA of the CDR3: TGTGCCAGCAGCTTAGTGGCCCCCAGGACAGATACGCAGTATTTT. Protein product: CASSLVAPRTDTQYF.

This clonotype has just a few counts. The chain joins TRBV2 to TRBJ2-4; D gene ambiguous. Germline lookup yields CDR1 SNHLY and CDR2 FYNNEI. The V end lost 4 bases, the J end lost 0 bases, and 10 bases lay between the germline ends. The CDR3 is 15 amino acids. The CDR3 coding sequence is TGTGCCAGCAGTGCCGACACTTTAGCCAAAAACATTCAGTACTTC. Translated, it gives CASSADTLAKNIQYF.

This chain links TRBV19 with TRBJ2-1; no reliable D call. V lost 4 bases, J lost 11 bases, and 9 bases lay in between. The germline V gene encodes CDR1 LNHDA and CDR2 SQIVND (reference sequence). CDR3 length: 11 amino acids. This CDR3 is CASSRRAQQFF. In nucleotides, the CDR3 is TGTGCCAGTAGTAGGAGAGCTCAGCAGTTCTTC.

In its sample, this clonotype was seen a few times. The chain recombines TRBV6-2 or TRBV6-3 with TRBJ2-3, with D possibly matching TRBD2 (6 bases). The CDR3 runs to 15 residues. Germline CDR1 MNHEY, CDR2 SVGEGT. Trimming left V 9 bases short and J 6 bases short, with 22 bases between. CDR3 sequence (DNA): TGTGCCAGTGCCCCTCCCGGGAGTGTAGGGGATACGCAGTATTTT. Its protein product is CASAPPGSVGDTQYF.